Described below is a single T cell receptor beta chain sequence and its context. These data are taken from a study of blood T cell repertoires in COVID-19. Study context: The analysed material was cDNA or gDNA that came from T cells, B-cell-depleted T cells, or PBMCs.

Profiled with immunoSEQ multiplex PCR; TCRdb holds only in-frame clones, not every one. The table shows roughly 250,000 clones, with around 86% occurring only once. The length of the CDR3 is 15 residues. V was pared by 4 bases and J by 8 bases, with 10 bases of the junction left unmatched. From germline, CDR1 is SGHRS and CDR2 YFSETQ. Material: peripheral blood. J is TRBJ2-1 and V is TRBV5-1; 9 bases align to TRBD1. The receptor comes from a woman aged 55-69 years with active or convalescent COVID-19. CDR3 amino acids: CASSQRDREVDEQFF. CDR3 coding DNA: TGCGCCAGCAGCCAGAGGGACAGGGAGGTGGATGAGCAGTTCTTC.